A selection of T cell receptor beta chains follows, all from one sample in a study of cytomegalovirus exposure and HLA in healthy donors. Using immunoSEQ multiplex PCR, the repertoire was profiled, and TCRdb retains in-frame clones only, with some absent. In the table there are about 110,000 clones, around 75% of which are singletons. The sample taken for sequencing was PBMCs. Receptors originate from a young man in good health and CMV-seropositive. Each CDR3 is given with its conserved first and last residue. A D gene is named only where the DNA matches it firmly. Clone size is given for some rows only: seen once, a few or many times, or a class if the clone is expanded.

v_call,j_call,clone_size,d_call,cdr3_aa,cdr3_nt
TRBV7-9,TRBJ1-1,-,TRBD1,CASSIPDRGVLEAFF,TGTGCCAGCAGCATTCCCGACAGGGGAGTTCTCGAAGCTTTCTTT
TRBV6-1,TRBJ1-3,few,-,CASSEVGGPGNTIYF,TGTGCCAGCAGTGAGGTGGGGGGTCCTGGAAACACCATATATTTT
TRBV27,TRBJ2-7,-,-,CASALRVSYEQYF,TGTGCCAGCGCCTTGAGGGTATCCTACGAGCAGTACTTC
TRBV2,TRBJ2-3,-,-,CASSVSRDTQYF,TGTGCCAGCAGTGTGTCTAGAGATACGCAGTATTTT
TRBV28,TRBJ2-7,-,TRBD2,CASSSGTSGWREQYF,TGTGCCAGCAGCAGCGGGACTAGCGGGTGGCGGGAGCAGTACTTC
TRBV19,TRBJ1-4,few,-,CASSPQGFTNEKLFF,TGTGCCAGTAGTCCGCAGGGTTTTACTAATGAAAAACTGTTTTTT
TRBV9,TRBJ2-2,-,TRBD1,CASSVVTGQGTGELFF,TGTGCCAGCAGCGTAGTGACAGGGCAGGGGACCGGGGAGCTGTTTTTT
TRBV5-8,TRBJ2-2,-,TRBD1,CASSERTGRGELFF,TGTGCCAGCAGCGAGCGGACAGGTCGCGGGGAGCTGTTTTTT
TRBV4-1,TRBJ1-4,-,-,CASSPLETNNEKLFF,TGCGCCAGCAGCCCCCTGGAGACTAATAATGAAAAACTGTTTTTT
TRBV5-1,TRBJ1-4,-,TRBD1,CASSPLTGTREKLFF,TGCGCCAGCAGCCCCCTGACAGGGACGCGCGAAAAACTGTTTTTT
TRBV9,TRBJ2-5,-,-,CASSDETQETQYF,TGTGCCAGCAGCGATGAGACTCAAGAGACCCAGTACTTC
TRBV18,TRBJ1-5,-,-,CASSPLGAGGNQPQHF,TGTGCCAGCTCACCTCTGGGGGCTGGAGGCAATCAGCCCCAGCATTTT
TRBV4-1,TRBJ1-1,few,TRBD1,CASSPEGASAMNTEAFF,TGCGCCAGCAGCCCGGAGGGGGCTTCCGCGATGAACACTGAAGCTTTCTTT
TRBV6-6,TRBJ2-7,few,TRBD1,CATTNRQGNLYEQYF,TGTGCCACCACCAACAGACAGGGAAATCTCTACGAGCAGTACTTC
TRBV2,TRBJ2-1,-,TRBD2,CASRGTSGGAAEQFF,TGTGCCAGCAGGGGCACTAGCGGGGGGGCGGCAGAGCAGTTCTTC
TRBV4-1,TRBJ1-5,-,-,CASSQDPRQPQHF,TGCGCCAGCAGCCAAGATCCCCGTCAGCCCCAGCATTTT
TRBV6-1,TRBJ1-4,-,-,CASSEQGWEKLFF,TGTGCCAGCAGTGAACAGGGTTGGGAAAAACTGTTTTTT
TRBV29-1,TRBJ1-6,-,-,CSVGETGVNSPLHF,TGCAGCGTTGGAGAGACAGGCGTTAATTCACCCCTCCACTTT
TRBV30,TRBJ2-1,-,TRBD2,CAWSGLADNEQFF,TGTGCCTGGAGTGGGCTAGCGGATAATGAGCAGTTCTTC
TRBV5-1,TRBJ1-1,-,-,CASSPGGVANTEAFF,TGCGCCAGCAGCCCGGGGGGGGTGGCGAACACTGAAGCTTTCTTT
TRBV7-9,TRBJ2-7,-,-,CASSSLVGVSYEQYF,TGTGCCAGCAGCTCCCTCGTGGGAGTTTCCTACGAGCAGTACTTC
TRBV4-3,TRBJ1-4,-,-,CASSQDRQIATNEKLFF,TGCGCCAGCAGCCAAGATAGACAGATTGCAACTAATGAAAAACTGTTTTTT
TRBV18,TRBJ1-3,-,TRBD1,CASSPLQGATGNTIYF,TGTGCCAGCTCACCACTACAGGGGGCGACAGGAAACACCATATATTTT
TRBV27,TRBJ1-1,-,-,CASSLGLGGRVEAFF,TGTGCCAGCAGTTTAGGGCTCGGGGGGAGGGTTGAAGCTTTCTTT